This T cell receptor (beta chain) derives from a study of healthy donors' naive CD4 and CD8 T cells. Concerning this clonotype: Its antigen is as yet unknown.

Naive T cells were sorted: CD4+CD8-CD45RO-CD45RA+ for CD4+, CD8+CD4-CD45RA+CD27bright for CD8+. Whole-study findings and limits: Positive CDR3 charge linked to CD4+ cells, negative to CD8+ cells. A reported CD4+/CD8+ bias affected most V and J genes in naive cells.

V lost 3 bases to trimming and J lost 8 bases; unmatched junction nucleotides: 9. CDR1 SQVTM and CDR2 ANQGSEA come from the germline V gene. This CDR3 has 13 amino acids. TCR libraries were built from about 500 ng of total RNA by linear amplification. From the reads, TCRdb called clonotypes with MiXCR, one entry per CDR3 protein. The sample lists approximately 180,000 distinct CDR3 sequences; about 76% were seen once. The rearrangement uses TRBV29-1 and TRBJ1-2, with 7 bases matching TRBD1. Sequencing was done on a sample of naive CD4+ and CD8+ T cells sorted from blood, pooled from several donors. This receptor was identified in a pool of human donors in good health; the sample pools cells from several healthy donors. The CDR3, as DNA: TGCAGCGTTGATGAAGGACAGGTCGGCGGCTACACCTTC. Its translation is CSVDEGQVGGYTF.